This note documents a single T cell receptor beta chain sequence. These data originate in a study of blood T cell repertoires in COVID-19. Study in general: Whether acute or convalescent, the COVID-19 samples came from the United States, Italy and Spain. T cells, B-cell-depleted T cells, or PBMCs supplied cDNA or gDNA.

In the original workflow: Amplification of reference gene primers was used by the study to estimate nucleated cell counts. Libraries were prepared by immunoSEQ multiplex PCR; TCRdb keeps only in-frame clonotypes and omits some of them. That table gives V, J and clone size, and the DNA gave D and trimming. The sample consists of under 150,000 clones, roughly 79% of them appearing once. This receptor was identified in a man between 65 and 79 years old with active or convalescent COVID-19. The sequenced sample was peripheral blood.

The CDR3 loop is CASSPISGFGELFF. The DNA of the CDR3 is TGTGCCAGCAGCCCAATTAGCGGGTTCGGGGAGCTGTTTTTT. This rearrangement joins TRBV3-1 (or the pseudogene TRBV3-2) to TRBJ2-2; TRBD2 matches at 7 bases. Germline V gives CDR1 LGHDT, CDR2 YNNKEL (reference sequence). After removal of 4 bases from V and 7 bases from J, the junction contained 6 bases not matched to a gene. This CDR3 contains 14 residues.